This T cell receptor (beta chain) came from a study of identifying expanded T cells in peripheral blood. Study-level findings and limits: Variance in clone template counts between approximately two-week samples significantly increased with total template count across all healthy donors.

Points on this clone: Its specificity is not known.

Healthy donors had no documented immune events, such as infections, while sampled. Profiling relied on immunoSEQ multiplex PCR, and the TCRdb table lists in-frame clones only, not all of them. The top ten clones hold 15% to 20% of a sample with some 78,000 clones, about four fifths of them seen once. The CDR3 has 13 amino acids. The germline V gene encodes CDR1 SQVTM and CDR2 ANQGSEA. After removal of 4 bases from V and 5 bases from J, the junction contained 3 bases not matched to a gene. The specimen sequenced was blood. This TCR derives from a person aged 18 to 70 in good health. This chain links TRBV29-1 with TRBJ1-5; 9 bases align to TRBD1. The CDR3: CSVGTGVDQPQHF. As DNA, the CDR3 is TGCAGCGTTGGGACAGGGGTCGATCAGCCCCAGCATTTT.